Listed here are 17 T cell receptor beta chains from one sample, sequenced in a study of beta chain features in type 1 diabetes. The investigators reverse transcribed all of the isolated RNA, so they sequenced expressed TCRB transcripts. Using immunoSEQ multiplex PCR, the repertoire was profiled, and TCRdb retains in-frame clones only, with some absent. The data hold just over 600,000 clones, with around 15% observed a single time. Specimen: naive CD4+ T cells from blood. All receptors come from a man between 18 and 35 years old in good health.

This clone occurred a few times. The chain uses TRBV5-6 and TRBJ1-2; TRBD1 is a possible D gene (5 bases). V was pared by 4 bases and J by 4 bases, with 11 bases between. Germline-derived CDR1 and CDR2 are SGHDT and YYEEEE. This CDR3 region has 13 residues. The CDR3 spells CASSLRDGYGYTF. CDR3 coding DNA: TGTGCCAGCAGCCTCCGGGACGGCTATGGCTACACCTTC.

The chain combines TRBV5-6 with TRBJ1-6; perhaps TRBD1 as D (5 bases). CDR1 SGHDT and CDR2 YYEEEE come from the germline V gene. V was trimmed by 4 bases and J by 7 bases, leaving 12 bases between them. The CDR3 runs 14 residues. In DNA, the CDR3 is TGTGCCAGCAGCGCAGGGAGCCGAAATTCACCCCTCCACTTT. Protein product: CASSAGSRNSPLHF. The variable domain in full, with the rest retrieved from reference TRBV5-6 and TRBJ1-6, is DAGVTQSPTHLIKTRGQQVTLRCSPKSGHDTVSWYQQALGQGPQFIFQYYEEEERQRGNFPDRFSGHQFPNYSSELNVNALLLGDSALYLCASSAGSRNSPLHFGNGTRLTVT.

This clone was counted between two and nine times. V and J are TRBV7-2 and TRBJ1-3; TRBD1 matches at 8 bases. Unmatched junction bases numbered 7, after V lost 5 bases and J lost 4 bases. The CDR3 has 15 residues. CDR1 and CDR2 (germline): SGHTA, FQGNSA. The CDR3 protein is CASSPTGDRGNTIYF. The CDR3 nucleotides read TGTGCCAGCAGCCCGACAGGGGACCGCGGAAACACCATATATTTT. The whole variable domain, filled in from reference TRBV7-2 and TRBJ1-3, reads GAGVSQSPSNKVTEKGKDVELRCDPISGHTALYWYRQSLGQGLEFLIYFQGNSAPDKSGLPSDRFSAERTGGSVSTLTIQRTQQEDSAVYLCASSPTGDRGNTIYFGEGSWLTVV.

This rearrangement joins TRBV5-1 to TRBJ1-2; D is undetermined. Germline values: CDR1 SGHRS, CDR2 YFSETQ. V lost 0 bases, J lost 5 bases, and 8 bases lay in between. The CDR3 has 13 residues. The CDR3 loop is CASSLALQYGYTF. The CDR3 DNA is TGCGCCAGCAGCTTGGCGCTTCAATATGGCTACACCTTC.

This clone was seen only a few times. Other nucleotide sequences from this sample produce the same CDR3. The chain uses TRBV7-3 and TRBJ2-3, with TRBD1 identical over 7 bases. The germline CDR1 and CDR2 sequences are SGHTA and FQGTGA. There are 15 residues in the CDR3. J was trimmed by 1 base and V by 3 bases; bases with no gene match: 4. This chain's CDR3 is CASSLRQGRTDTQYF. As DNA, the CDR3 is TGTGCCAGCAGCTTGCGACAGGGTCGCACAGATACGCAGTATTTT.

The rearrangement uses TRBV7-3 and TRBJ2-1; TRBD1 matches at 9 bases. Germline V lookup: CDR1 SGHTA, CDR2 FQGTGA. The V and J ends lost 0 bases and 7 bases, in that order; junction bases with no gene match: 4. The CDR3 is made up of 15 amino acids. The CDR3 sequence: CASSLTPGTGNEQFF. In nucleotides, the CDR3 is TGTGCCAGCAGCTTAACCCCAGGGACAGGGAATGAGCAGTTCTTC.

This chain uses TRBV14 with TRBJ2-2, with TRBD1 matching over 7 bases. In germline, CDR1 is SGHDN, CDR2 FVKESK. The CDR3 length is 16 residues. The trim removed 7 bases at V and 4 bases at J, leaving 12 bases unmatched. CDR3 DNA sequence: TGTGCCAGCACCACCCCAGGGGGAGCGTTCACCGGGGAGCTGTTTTTT. This gives the protein CASTTPGGAFTGELFF.

Of note for this clone: Other DNA sequences of this sample code for an identical CDR3. The rearrangement joins TRBV7-2 to TRBJ2-7; maybe TRBD1 (6 bases). The CDR3 consists of 12 residues. Trimming pared 5 bases from V and 4 bases from J, leaving 9 bases between. Germline lookup yields CDR1 SGHTA and CDR2 FQGNSA. The CDR3 is CASSLTGYEQYF. The DNA of the CDR3 is TGTGCCAGCAGCCTAACAGGGTACGAGCAGTACTTC.

This clone has only a few counts. The gene calls are TRBV30 and TRBJ2-1, with TRBD2 matching over 10 bases. Germline CDR1 and CDR2: GTSNPN and SVGIG (reference sequence). The CDR3 is 14 residues long. Trimming removed 5 bases from V and 5 bases from J; junction bases left unmatched: 6. CDR3 loop: CAWVIAGGHNEQFF. CDR3 DNA sequence: TGTGCCTGGGTAATAGCGGGGGGCCACAATGAGCAGTTCTTC.

This clone has only a few counts. The genes are TRBV5-1 and TRBJ2-7; D might be TRBD1 (5 bases). Trimming stripped 3 bases from V and 0 bases from J, with 16 bases between. This CDR3 spans 16 amino acids. The germline V gene has CDR1 SGHRS and CDR2 YFSETQ. CDR3 sequence (DNA): TGCGCCAGCAGCTCCGGTTCGACAGCTAGCTCCTACGAGCAGTACTTC. The encoded protein is CASSSGSTASSYEQYF.

This clone was counted a few times. The V and J genes are TRBV7-3 and TRBJ1-1; TRBD1 agrees at 9 bases. The V gene's germline CDR1 is SGHTA and CDR2 FQGTGA. Trimming cost V 2 bases and J 0 bases; bases outside gene matches: 4. The length of the CDR3 is 16 residues. The CDR3 sequence: CASSLEGTGMNTEAFF. CDR3 bases: TGTGCCAGCAGCTTAGAAGGGACAGGGATGAACACTGAAGCTTTCTTT. The variable domain in full, with the rest retrieved from reference TRBV7-3 and TRBJ1-1, is GAGVSQTPSNKVTEKGKYVELRCDPISGHTALYWYRQSLGQGPEFLIYFQGTGAADDSGLPNDRFFAVRPEGSVSTLKIQRTERGDSAVYLCASSLEGTGMNTEAFFGQGTRLTVV.

This clone was seen only a few times. This chain joins TRBV7-9 and TRBJ1-3, with 7 bases identical to TRBD1. Germline V gene lookup returns CDR1 SEHNR and CDR2 FQNEAQ (reference sequence). V lost 0 bases to trimming and J lost 2 bases; unmatched junction nucleotides: 4. The CDR3 is 16 amino acids. The CDR3 DNA is TGTGCCAGCAGCTTAGCGGACAGGATAACTGGAAACACCATATATTTT. It specifies CASSLADRITGNTIYF.

The table lists this clone with a few counts. The V call is TRBV9, the J call TRBJ2-1, with 8 bases that match TRBD2. The ends lost 0 bases at V and 8 bases at J; junction bases unmatched: 4. The CDR3 is 14 amino acids. Germline loops: CDR1 SGDLS, CDR2 YYNGEE. CDR3 nucleotides: TGTGCCAGCAGCGTAGCTGCGGGAGGACATGAGCAGTTCTTC. Translation gives CASSVAAGGHEQFF.

V gene TRBV19 combines with J gene TRBJ2-4; maybe TRBD2 (5 bases). CDR1 is LNHDA, CDR2 SQIVND, per germline (reference sequence). The CDR3 has 12 amino acids. Trimming cost V 6 bases and J 8 bases, with 11 bases left between them. The CDR3 reads CASSPRADIQYF. CDR3 in DNA: TGTGCCAGTAGCCCACGAGCGGACATTCAGTACTTC.

V and J are TRBV28 and TRBJ1-1, with D uncertain. Germline V gene sequence: CDR1 MDHEN, CDR2 SYDVKM. The CDR3 has 11 amino acids. V shed 6 bases and J shed 2 bases, with 4 bases lying between them. For the CDR3, the DNA is TGTGCCAGCAGGATAAACACTGAAGCTTTCTTT. This encodes CASRINTEAFF.

This clone has more than one count but fewer than ten. CDR3 sequence reads: CASSTPTGTSALTDTQYF. The DNA of the CDR3 is TGTGCCAGCAGCACCCCGACAGGGACTAGTGCACTCACAGATACGCAGTATTTT. The chain is built from TRBV7-3 and TRBJ2-3; D might be TRBD2 (8 bases). The CDR3 runs to 18 residues. V was pared by 5 bases and J by 2 bases, with 23 bases between. CDR1 is SGHTA and CDR2 is FQGTGA in the germline V gene.

The chain combines TRBV15 with TRBJ2-1; D uncertain. CDR3 size: 13 residues. V was pared by 4 bases and J by 8 bases, with 12 bases between. CDR1 is LNHNV and CDR2 is YYDKDF in the germline V gene (reference sequence). CDR3: CATSILSEDEQFF. CDR3 nucleotides: TGTGCCACCAGCATTCTGAGCGAGGATGAGCAGTTCTTC.